This TCR beta chain was captured in a study of read filtering for tumor transcriptome and immune sequencing. This clonotype has ten or more counts. V lost 4 bases and J lost 4; bases outside the gene matches: 2. CDR3 size: 15 residues. The germline V gene encodes CDR1 LGHNA and CDR2 YNFKEQ. Molecular barcoded adaptors covering alpha/delta and beta/gamma chains were used on 400 ng RNA. TCRdb used MiXCR to reprocess the reads, holding one entry per CDR3 protein. Seen here are around 130,000 distinct CDR3 sequences, about 13% observed once, and the top ten hold under 9%. This chain connects TRBV4-2 to TRBJ2-5; 14 bases are shared with TRBD2. Sequenced: a population of CD138-negative cells sorted from bone marrow. This sequence originates from a donor at least 40 years old with multiple myeloma. CDR3 sequence: CASSRLAGGLETQYF. In nucleotides, the CDR3 is TGTGCCAGCAGCCGACTAGCGGGAGGGTTAGAGACCCAGTACTTC.